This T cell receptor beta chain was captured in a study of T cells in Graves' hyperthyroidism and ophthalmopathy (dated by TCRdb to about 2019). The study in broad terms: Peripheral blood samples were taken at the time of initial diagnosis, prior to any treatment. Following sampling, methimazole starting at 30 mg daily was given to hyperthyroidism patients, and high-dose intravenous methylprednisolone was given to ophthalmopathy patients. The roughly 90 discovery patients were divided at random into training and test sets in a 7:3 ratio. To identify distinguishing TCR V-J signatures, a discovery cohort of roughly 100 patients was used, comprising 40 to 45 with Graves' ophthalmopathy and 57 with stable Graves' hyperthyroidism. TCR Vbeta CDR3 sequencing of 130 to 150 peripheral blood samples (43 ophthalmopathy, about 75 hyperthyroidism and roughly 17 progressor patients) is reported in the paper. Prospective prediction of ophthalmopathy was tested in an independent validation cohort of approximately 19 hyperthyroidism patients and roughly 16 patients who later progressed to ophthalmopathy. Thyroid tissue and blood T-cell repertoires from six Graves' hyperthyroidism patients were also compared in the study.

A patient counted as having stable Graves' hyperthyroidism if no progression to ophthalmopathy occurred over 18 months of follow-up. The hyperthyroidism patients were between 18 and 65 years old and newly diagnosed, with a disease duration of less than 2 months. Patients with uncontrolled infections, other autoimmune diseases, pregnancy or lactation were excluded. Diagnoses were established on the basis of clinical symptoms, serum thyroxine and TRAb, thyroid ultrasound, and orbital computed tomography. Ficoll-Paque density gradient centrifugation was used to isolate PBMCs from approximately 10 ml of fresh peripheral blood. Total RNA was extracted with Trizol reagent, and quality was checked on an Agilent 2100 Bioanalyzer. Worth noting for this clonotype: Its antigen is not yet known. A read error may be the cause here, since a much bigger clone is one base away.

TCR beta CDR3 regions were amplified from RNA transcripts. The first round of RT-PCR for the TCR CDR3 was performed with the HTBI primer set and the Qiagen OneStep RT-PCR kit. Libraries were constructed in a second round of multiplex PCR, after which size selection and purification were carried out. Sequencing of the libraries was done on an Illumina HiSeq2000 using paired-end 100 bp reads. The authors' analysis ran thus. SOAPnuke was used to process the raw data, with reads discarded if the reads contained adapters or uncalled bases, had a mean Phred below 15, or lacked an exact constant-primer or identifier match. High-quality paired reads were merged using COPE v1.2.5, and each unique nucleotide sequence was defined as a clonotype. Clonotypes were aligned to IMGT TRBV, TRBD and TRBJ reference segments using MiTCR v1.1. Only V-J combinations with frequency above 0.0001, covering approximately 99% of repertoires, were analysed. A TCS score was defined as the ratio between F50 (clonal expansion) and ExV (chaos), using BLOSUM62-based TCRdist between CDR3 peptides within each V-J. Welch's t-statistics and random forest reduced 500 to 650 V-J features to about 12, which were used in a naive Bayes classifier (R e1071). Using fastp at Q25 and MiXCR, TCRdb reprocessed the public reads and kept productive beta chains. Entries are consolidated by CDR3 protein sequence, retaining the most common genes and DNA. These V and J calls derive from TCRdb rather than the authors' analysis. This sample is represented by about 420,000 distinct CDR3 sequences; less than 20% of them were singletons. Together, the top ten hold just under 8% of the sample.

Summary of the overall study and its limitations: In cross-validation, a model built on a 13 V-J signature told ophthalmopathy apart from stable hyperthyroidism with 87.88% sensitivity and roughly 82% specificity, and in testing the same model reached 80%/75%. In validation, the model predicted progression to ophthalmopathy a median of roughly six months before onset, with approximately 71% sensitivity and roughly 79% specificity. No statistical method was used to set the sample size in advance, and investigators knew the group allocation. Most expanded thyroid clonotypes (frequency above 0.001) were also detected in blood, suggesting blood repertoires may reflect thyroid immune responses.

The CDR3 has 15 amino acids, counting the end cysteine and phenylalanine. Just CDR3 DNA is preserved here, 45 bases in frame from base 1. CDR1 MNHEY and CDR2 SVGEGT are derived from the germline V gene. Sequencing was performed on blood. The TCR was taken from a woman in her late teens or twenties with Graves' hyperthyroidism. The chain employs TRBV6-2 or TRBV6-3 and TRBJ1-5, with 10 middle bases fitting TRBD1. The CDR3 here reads CAGRDSGQGIQPQHF. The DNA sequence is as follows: TGTGCCGGCAGGGACTCGGGACAGGGGATTCAGCCCCAGCATTTT.